A selection of T cell receptor beta chains follows, all from one sample in a study of beta chain features in type 1 diabetes. Repertoires were generated with immunoSEQ multiplex PCR, while TCRdb's copy carries only in-frame clones and drops some. The table lists around 400,000 clones, less than 15% of them singletons. Sequencing input: naive CD4+ T cells from blood. The receptor set was obtained from a woman aged 18-35 years in good health. The conserved cysteine and the conserved F or W are not part of the CDR3 here. Fields, in order: clone size, V gene, CDR3 protein. Expanded clones get a size class; other rows say once, few or many, or leave the size out.

clone size: few; V gene: TRBV27; CDR3 protein: ASRSLVGADTQY
clone size: .; V gene: TRBV28; CDR3 protein: ASSFGLRELF
clone size: few; V gene: TRBV30; CDR3 protein: AWSVRGSTNEKLF
clone size: .; V gene: TRBV18; CDR3 protein: ASSPPGGQGAAEAF
clone size: .; V gene: TRBV19; CDR3 protein: ASSAGADPMGGELF
clone size: .; V gene: TRBV28; CDR3 protein: ASEQETQY
clone size: few; V gene: TRBV5-1; CDR3 protein: ASHGTSWETQY
clone size: few; V gene: TRBV4-2; CDR3 protein: ASSQLTSGSTDTQY
clone size: few; V gene: TRBV25-1; CDR3 protein: ASSLRGGALETQY
clone size: .; V gene: TRBV28; CDR3 protein: ASTTLGQGGNQPQH
clone size: few; V gene: TRBV5-1; CDR3 protein: ASSAAAGTANGYT
clone size: few; V gene: TRBV28; CDR3 protein: ASSSYQGDEQY
clone size: few; V gene: TRBV6-5; CDR3 protein: ATQTGDYGYT
clone size: .; V gene: TRBV7-6; CDR3 protein: ASSLRTSGRRSDTQY
clone size: few; V gene: TRBV29-1; CDR3 protein: SVGTGINYEQY
clone size: few; V gene: TRBV9; CDR3 protein: ASSASSGSTWEQY
clone size: .; V gene: TRBV7-9; CDR3 protein: ASSLTDTQY
clone size: .; V gene: TRBV30; CDR3 protein: AFTRGTNEKLF
clone size: .; V gene: TRBV28; CDR3 protein: ASSRPSGSYGYT
clone size: .; V gene: TRBV4-2; CDR3 protein: ASSIGRFAYNEQF
clone size: .; V gene: TRBV30; CDR3 protein: AWSRDRGSTGELF
clone size: .; V gene: TRBV9; CDR3 protein: ASSVAGGLPYEQY